This T cell receptor (beta chain) is drawn from a study of blood T cells in healthy people across ages. On the study more broadly: Per two T cells, about one barcoded beta molecule was captured through template switching. Findings of the study overall: Measured against age, TCR beta diversity per million T cells decreased in a roughly linear manner. Any changes in expanded clonotypes were possibly confounded, as donor CMV status remained unknown.

CDR1 and CDR2 from the germline V gene are DFQATT and SNEGSKA (reference sequence). The CDR3 extends over 15 amino acids. V dropped 3 bases and J dropped 0; count of bases not matched to a gene: 7. Through a sample-barcoded 5' primer and a J-beta primer mix, a second PCR was run for roughly 6 to 11 cycles. MiXCR was run by TCRdb on the 5' RACE reads, yielding one entry per CDR3 protein. The table lists roughly 900,000 distinct CDR3 sequences, under 35% of them singletons. In its sample, this clonotype was seen many times. The antigen remains unidentified. The source material was blood. The rearrangement uses TRBV20-1 and TRBJ1-2; 7 nucleotides agree with TRBD1. The TCR was taken from an elderly woman in good health. The CDR3 DNA reads TGCAGTGCTAGGTCACAGGGGTCCACTAACTATGGCTACACCTTC. Encoded protein: CSARSQGSTNYGYTF.